Shown below are 20 T cell receptor beta chains from a single sample sequenced in a study of sequential checkpoint blockade in melanoma. The table came from immunoSEQ multiplex PCR; TCRdb's copy has only in-frame clones and leaves some out. The table has approximately 28,000 clones, 83% seen once; the top ten hold around 16%. Stated treatment: randomized to nivolumab then ipilimumab (arm A) or the reverse (arm B). The specimen comprised CD8+ T cells sorted from blood (inferred from file names), sampled from a patient given nivolumab and ipilimumab in sequence. The source is a human donor with melanoma.

The chain joins TRBV9 to TRBJ2-7; D is possibly TRBD2 (5 bases). V lost 3 bases and J lost 12, with 10 bases in between. Per germline, CDR1 SGDLS and CDR2 YYNGEE. The length of the CDR3 is 10 residues. The CDR3 here is CASSGTRLYF. CDR3 coding DNA: TGTGCCAGCAGCGGGACTCGGCTGTACTTC.

V usage is TRBV7-8 and J usage is TRBJ2-2, with 12 bases fitting TRBD1. Germline CDR1 reads SGHVS; CDR2 reads FQNEAQ. Trimming took 2 bases from V and 7 from J; bases not matched to a gene: 8. CDR3 length: 17 amino acids. The CDR3 is CASSLQTGTGGFGELFF. CDR3 bases: TGTGCCAGCAGCTTACAGACTGGGACAGGGGGCTTCGGGGAGCTGTTTTTT. Full variable domain (outside the CDR3, taken from reference TRBV7-8 and TRBJ2-2): GAGVSQSPRYKVAKRGQDVALRCDPISGHVSLFWYQQALGQGPEFLTYFQNEAQLDKSGLPSDRFFAERPEGSVSTLKIQRTQQEDSAVYLCASSLQTGTGGFGELFFGEGSRLTVL.

The rearrangement links TRBV7-9 to TRBJ2-1; possible D gene TRBD2, 6 bases. V was cut by 6 bases and J by 4 bases, with 16 bases left in between. This CDR3 comprises 15 residues. Germline V gene lookup returns CDR1 SEHNR and CDR2 FQNEAQ (reference sequence). The DNA for the CDR3 is TGTGCCAGCAGTAATAGGGGCGGGAATTACAATGAGCAGTTCTTC. Translation: CASSNRGGNYNEQFF.

The rearrangement joins TRBV9 to TRBJ2-4; weak D call: TRBD1 (7 bases). In germline, CDR1 is SGDLS, CDR2 YYNGEE. V shed 4 bases and J shed 7 bases, with 9 bases lying between them. CDR3 size: 12 residues. CDR3 in amino acids: CASSPGGNIQYF. The CDR3 bases are TGTGCCAGCAGCCCAGGGGGGAACATTCAGTACTTC.

The chain has TRBV19 and TRBJ2-2; D is possibly TRBD1 (6 bases). The CDR3 is 15 residues long. The germline V gene encodes CDR1 LNHDA and CDR2 SQIVND (reference sequence). V was shortened by 4 bases and J by 3 bases, with 12 bases between the two germline ends. The CDR3 DNA follows: TGTGCCAGTAGTAGTGCAGGGGCGTACACCGGGGAGCTGTTTTTT. It yields the protein CASSSAGAYTGELFF.

The chain couples TRBV15 to TRBJ1-3, with 8 bases identical to TRBD1. This CDR3 has 14 amino acids. Germline V CDR1 and CDR2: LNHNV, YYDKDF (reference sequence). V lost 1 base and J lost 10; bases outside the gene matches: 6. CDR3 sequence (DNA): TGTGCCACCAGCAGAGGATCGCAGGGGGCAACCATATATTTT. Its translation: CATSRGSQGATIYF.

V usage is TRBV4-1 and J usage is TRBJ1-6; D ambiguous. The germline V and J ends were trimmed by 1 base and 7 bases, with 11 bases remaining between them. The CDR3 consists of 15 residues. The V gene's germline CDR1 is MGHRA and CDR2 YSYEKL. The CDR3 region is CASSQVAGSNSPLHF. CDR3 sequence (DNA): TGCGCCAGCAGCCAAGTGGCAGGATCAAATTCACCCCTCCACTTT.

This chain uses TRBV10-3 with TRBJ1-2; no reliable D call. The V end was cut by 3 bases, the J end by 6 bases, with 11 bases between. The CDR3 runs 13 residues. The germline gives CDR1 ENHRY, CDR2 SYGVKD. The CDR3 DNA follows: TGTGCCATCAGTGAAGATGGCCGGGATGGCTACACCTTC. Protein: CAISEDGRDGYTF.

The chain couples TRBV4-3 to TRBJ1-1, with D perhaps matching TRBD1 (5 bases). Trimming removed 2 bases from V and 1 base from J, with 8 bases in between. The length of the CDR3 is 14 residues. The V gene's germline CDR1 is LGHNA and CDR2 YSLEER. CDR3 sequence (DNA): TGCGCCAGCAGCCAATTTACAGGGAACACTGAAGCTTTCTTT. Its protein product is CASSQFTGNTEAFF.

CDR3 loop: CATSLTDYLKETQYF. The CDR3 DNA sequence: TGTGCCACCAGCTTGACGGACTATCTGAAAGAGACCCAGTACTTC. The rearrangement joins TRBV15 to TRBJ2-5; weak D call: TRBD2 (6 bases). The CDR3 runs 15 residues. Germline-derived CDR1 and CDR2 are LNHNV and YYDKDF (reference sequence). Trimming stripped 5 bases from V and 3 bases from J, with 16 bases between. The full variable domain, rest sourced from reference TRBV15 and TRBJ2-5, is DAMVIQNPRYQVTQFGKPVTLSCSQTLNHNVMYWYQQKSSQAPKLLFHYYDKDFNNEADTPDNFQSRRPNTSFCFLDIRSPGLGDTAMYLCATSLTDYLKETQYFGPGTRLLVL.

The chain is built from TRBV15 and TRBJ1-1; TRBD1 is a possible D gene (5 bases). The CDR3 is 12 residues long. Between the trimmed V and J ends, which lost 3 bases and 11 bases, there was a span of 13 bases. The V gene's germline CDR1 is LNHNV and CDR2 YYDKDF (reference sequence). The CDR3 spells CATSSLAGNAFF. The CDR3 region has the DNA TGTGCCACCAGCAGTTTAGCAGGGAACGCTTTCTTT.

V is TRBV9 and J is TRBJ2-1; tentative D call: TRBD2 (5 bases). Germline CDR1 is SGDLS and CDR2 is YYNGEE. The CDR3 is made up of 15 amino acids. V was cut by 4 bases and J by 3 bases, with 14 bases left in between. As DNA, the CDR3 is TGTGCCAGCAGCCCTACCCTAGCTTACTACAATGAGCAGTTCTTC. Amino acids: CASSPTLAYYNEQFF.

V gene TRBV7-9 combines with J gene TRBJ2-7; a weak D match, TRBD1 (5 bases). The CDR3 is 13 amino acids. Germline V gives CDR1 SEHNR, CDR2 FQNEAQ (reference sequence). V was shortened by 7 bases and J by 6 bases, with 16 bases between the two germline ends. The CDR3 region is CASTAQGHLEQYF. In DNA form, the CDR3 reads TGTGCCAGCACGGCCCAGGGCCATCTCGAGCAGTACTTC.

The J gene is TRBJ1-2, the V gene TRBV9; possible D gene TRBD1, 5 bases. V was shortened by 4 bases and J by 4 bases, with 17 bases between the two germline ends. The CDR3 has 15 residues. CDR1 is SGDLS, CDR2 YYNGEE, per germline. The CDR3 DNA is TGTGCCAGCAGCAGGTCAGGGCTGTCAGGCTATGGCTACACCTTC. Its protein is CASSRSGLSGYGYTF.

The sample holds one count of this clone. The CDR3 here is CASSLEGGAGLYEQYF. The CDR3 bases are TGTGCCAGCAGCTTAGAGGGTGGGGCAGGGCTATACGAGCAGTACTTC. The rearrangement joins TRBV7-8 to TRBJ2-7; D perhaps matches TRBD1 (5 bases). Germline assignment: CDR1 SGHVS and CDR2 FQNEAQ. The V end was cut by 1 base, the J end by 4 bases, with 17 bases between. The CDR3 runs 16 residues.

This clone has a single count. This chain connects TRBV9 to TRBJ1-1; no firm D call. The CDR3 consists of 15 residues. Germline values: CDR1 SGDLS, CDR2 YYNGEE. V shed 0 bases and J shed 6 bases, with 15 bases lying between them. CDR3 region: CASSVGGLEGSEAFF. The CDR3 nucleotides are TGTGCCAGCAGCGTAGGTGGGTTGGAGGGCTCTGAAGCTTTCTTT.

This sequence joins TRBV6-5 and TRBJ2-7; D is ambiguous. CDR1 and CDR2 (germline): MNHEY, SVGAGI. This CDR3 has 14 amino acids. The V and J ends lost 5 bases and 5 bases respectively, with 16 bases between them. Here the CDR3 reads CASSEDVARDEQYF. The CDR3 DNA is TGTGCCAGCAGTGAAGATGTAGCACGGGACGAGCAGTACTTC.

The chain is built from TRBV27 and TRBJ1-2; D ambiguous. Germline loops: CDR1 MNHEY, CDR2 SMNVEV (reference sequence). The CDR3 loop spans 13 amino acids. Trimming took 2 bases from V and 2 from J, leaving 6 bases between them. The CDR3 loop reads CASSLTVNYGYTF. CDR3 nucleotide sequence: TGTGCCAGCAGTTTAACAGTAAACTATGGCTACACCTTC.

V gene TRBV4-3 combines with J gene TRBJ1-2; perhaps TRBD1 as D (6 bases). Germline V gives CDR1 LGHNA, CDR2 YSLEER. Deletions cut 0 bases from V and 7 bases from J, with 15 bases between. This CDR3 has 15 residues. CDR3 DNA: TGCGCCAGCAGCCAAGAAACCCAGGGGATTAGTGGCTACACCTTC. Amino acid sequence: CASSQETQGISGYTF.

The V gene is TRBV6-4, the J gene TRBJ2-1; 9 nucleotides match TRBD1. This CDR3 has 16 amino acids. The ends lost 0 bases at V and 8 bases at J; junction bases unmatched: 8. CDR1 is MRHNA and CDR2 is SNTAGT in the germline V gene. CDR3 sequence (DNA): TGTGCCAGCAGTGACTCAGGGACAGGGTTCTGGCATGAGCAGTTCTTC. Protein: CASSDSGTGFWHEQFF.